The clone carrying this T cell receptor (beta chain) was seen a handful of times. Antigen unknown. This sample is part of a study of cytomegalovirus exposure and HLA in healthy donors. PCR amplification relied on 60 Vbeta primers (plus 13 Jbeta primers). Clones were sequenced by immunoSEQ multiplex PCR, and TCRdb holds only the in-frame ones, with some missing. The data contain 100,000 or so clones, roughly 70% of them singletons. The CDR3 loop spans 15 amino acids. Germline CDR1 is SNHLY and CDR2 is FYNNEI. Study-wide points: It is likely that the observed cluster of highly shared sequence variants was a sequencing artifact. Presence/absence comparisons presumed near-even sequencing depth among donors.

The V and J genes are TRBV2 and TRBJ2-5, with D perhaps TRBD1 (6 bases). The specimen was PBMCs. The TCR was taken from a man aged 35 to 55 in good health and CMV-seropositive. CDR3 in amino acids: CATTWGRGSGETQYF. In DNA, the CDR3 is TGTGCGACGACTTGGGGCAGGGGCTCAGGAGAGACCCAGTACTTC.